This record covers a single T cell receptor beta chain. This entry belongs to a study of blood T cell repertoires in COVID-19. Study overall: In each case, the material was cDNA or gDNA derived from T cells, B-cell-depleted T cells, or PBMCs.

CDR3 length: 14 amino acids. Produced via immunoSEQ multiplex PCR; TCRdb's table is partial and in-frame only. The table shows about 42,000 clones, with approximately 88% occurring only once. This chain uses TRBV21-1 with TRBJ2-2; no check of the table's D call, TRBD2, against the DNA was made. TRBV21-1 is a recognized pseudogene. The sample consisted of peripheral blood. This receptor was identified in a human donor in a cohort sampled during active COVID-19. The CDR3 loop reads CASSSGGGAGELFF. The CDR3 DNA is TGTGCCAGCAGCAGCGGGGGGGGCGCCGGGGAGCTGTTTTTT.